Listed here are 13 T cell receptor beta chains from one sample, sequenced in a study of blood T cell repertoires in COVID-19. Assay used: immunoSEQ multiplex PCR; TCRdb lists only in-frame clones, some missing. The repertoire holds 300,000 to 500,000 clones, with approximately 91% as singletons. The sample consisted of PBMCs or T cells enriched from blood (not recorded which). Receptor source: a woman in her thirties or forties with acute COVID-19.

V is TRBV5-1 and J is TRBJ2-2; TRBD1 is a possible D gene (6 bases). CDR1 and CDR2 from the germline V gene are SGHRS and YFSETQ. There are 15 residues in the CDR3. Trimming cost V 3 bases and J 1 base, with 10 bases left between them. The CDR3 DNA is TGCGCCAGCAGCTCGCGGACAGTGAACACCGGGGAGCTGTTTTTT. It yields the protein CASSSRTVNTGELFF.

The V and J genes are TRBV5-8 and TRBJ1-2; D uncertain. V lost 2 bases and J 6 bases, leaving 11 bases between the germline ends. The CDR3 is made up of 13 amino acids. The V gene's germline CDR1 is SGHTS and CDR2 YDEGEE. CDR3 nucleotides: TGTGCCAGCAGCTTTGTCAGGCGGGATGGCTACACCTTC. It yields the protein CASSFVRRDGYTF.

The chain couples TRBV5-6 to TRBJ2-7; D may be TRBD1 (5 bases). Germline CDR1 SGHDT, CDR2 YYEEEE. The CDR3 is made up of 14 amino acids. With 4 bases removed from V and 2 bases from J, the gap between germline ends came to 13 bases. In nucleotides, the CDR3 is TGTGCCAGCAGCGGATGGGGCCGAGCCTACGAGCAGTACTTC. Protein sequence: CASSGWGRAYEQYF.

V is TRBV5-1 and J is TRBJ2-2; possibly TRBD2 for D (6 bases). The CDR3 is 14 residues long. V shed 3 bases and J shed 4 bases, with 10 bases lying between them. The germline gives CDR1 SGHRS, CDR2 YFSETQ. This CDR3 is CASSWDSTTGELFF. The CDR3 nucleotides read TGCGCCAGCAGCTGGGACTCCACCACCGGGGAGCTGTTTTTT.

This chain connects TRBV5-1 to TRBJ2-5, with 12 bases that match TRBD2. The ends lost 1 base at V and 3 bases at J; junction bases unmatched: 7. The CDR3 runs 17 residues. The germline V gene encodes CDR1 SGHRS and CDR2 YFSETQ. The CDR3, as DNA: TGCGCCAGCAGCTTGCCCTGGCTAGCGGGGGGGGAAGAGACCCAGTACTTC. Its protein product is CASSLPWLAGGEETQYF.

This rearrangement joins TRBV18 to TRBJ2-5; 7 bases match TRBD2. The CDR3 has 15 residues. Losses at the gene ends were 8 bases for V and 2 bases for J; bases not matched to a gene: 11. Germline V gives CDR1 KGHSH, CDR2 LQKENI. The CDR3 sequence: CASARIRGRQETQYF. The CDR3 nucleotides are TGTGCCAGCGCTCGTATCCGCGGGAGACAAGAGACCCAGTACTTC.

The chain recombines TRBV24-1 with TRBJ2-7, with 10 bases aligning to TRBD1. The CDR3 has 16 amino acids. CDR1 KGHDR and CDR2 SFDVKD come from the germline V gene. The V segment lost 4 bases and the J segment 4 bases; nucleotides outside the gene matches: 9. The CDR3 is CATSDGRQGAGYEQYF. CDR3 nucleotides: TGTGCCACCAGTGACGGGAGACAGGGGGCGGGATACGAGCAGTACTTC.

The V and J genes are TRBV18 and TRBJ2-6; TRBD1 matches at 7 bases. The CDR3 is 15 amino acids. Losses at the gene ends were 5 bases for V and 1 base for J; bases not matched to a gene: 2. Germline V lookup: CDR1 KGHSH, CDR2 LQKENI. The CDR3 sequence is CASSSTGSGANVLTF. The CDR3 coding sequence is TGTGCCAGCTCATCGACAGGGTCTGGGGCCAACGTCCTGACTTTC.

This rearrangement joins TRBV10-3 to TRBJ2-3, with 9 positions matching TRBD2. The ends lost 6 bases at V and 0 bases at J; junction bases unmatched: 7. The CDR3 runs 16 residues. CDR1 ENHRY and CDR2 SYGVKD come from the germline V gene. The CDR3 reads CAIRTTSGPSTDTQYF. CDR3 in DNA: TGTGCCATCAGAACCACTAGCGGGCCCAGCACAGATACGCAGTATTTT.

The CDR3 here is CASREGQGAGTFF. The CDR3 DNA follows: TGCGCCAGCAGAGAGGGGCAGGGGGCTGGAACTTTCTTT. The chain uses TRBV10-2 and TRBJ1-1; 8 bases are shared with TRBD1. The CDR3 has 13 amino acids. V lost 6 bases and J lost 12; bases outside the gene matches: 12. Per the germline V gene, CDR1 is WSHSY and CDR2 is SAAADI.

The V call is TRBV7-9, the J call TRBJ2-6; perhaps TRBD1 as D (6 bases). Germline V gives CDR1 SEHNR, CDR2 FQNEAQ (reference sequence). The CDR3 is made up of 14 amino acids. The V end lost 6 bases, the J end lost 0 bases, and 6 bases lay between the germline ends. The CDR3 loop is CASRDSSGANVLTF. The CDR3 DNA sequence: TGTGCCAGCAGGGACAGCTCTGGGGCCAACGTCCTGACTTTC.

The gene calls are TRBV19 and TRBJ1-2; TRBD1 aligns across 8 bases. The CDR3 is made up of 16 amino acids. CDR1 LNHDA and CDR2 SQIVND come from the germline V gene (reference sequence). V lost 0 bases, J lost 5 bases, and 8 bases stayed unmatched. The DNA of the CDR3 is TGTGCCAGTAGTATAGACCGCGGACAGGGCGTTTATGGCTACACCTTC. Its protein product is CASSIDRGQGVYGYTF.

A remark on this clone: This sample includes further DNA sequences coding for the same CDR3. The chain carries TRBV19 and TRBJ1-2; 9 bases fit TRBD1. This CDR3 has 15 residues. Trimming at V came to 6 bases and at J to 0 bases, leaving 5 bases not matched to a gene. The germline CDR1 and CDR2 sequences are LNHDA and SQIVND (reference sequence). In DNA, the CDR3 is TGTGCCAGTAGCGGACAGGGGAGGGCTAACTATGGCTACACCTTC. This codes for CASSGQGRANYGYTF.